Below are 31 T cell receptor beta chains sequenced from a single sample in a study of identical twins. MiXCR, applied by TCRdb to the 5' RACE reads, yields one record per CDR3 protein. The sample includes under 350,000 distinct CDR3 sequences, around 9.7% of them seen just once. The same data also went into a second study, on yellow fever vaccine responses in identical twins.

Sequenced: CD8+ T cells sorted from blood. Receptors were obtained from a woman aged 18-29 years in good health.

In this sample, this clonotype turned up a few times. J is TRBJ2-7 and V is TRBV20-1; D is perhaps TRBD2 (5 bases). V lost 2 bases and J lost 3, with 11 bases in between. This CDR3 contains 13 residues. The germline V gene encodes CDR1 DFQATT and CDR2 SNEGSKA (reference sequence). The CDR3 nucleotides read TGCAGTGCTAGAAGTACCGGGGACTACGAGCAGTACTTC. It is translated as CSARSTGDYEQYF.

This clonotype was counted at least ten times. J is TRBJ2-7 and V is TRBV10-3, with 11 bases lining up with TRBD1. V was pared by 8 bases and J by 7 bases, with 13 bases of the junction left unmatched. The CDR3 runs to 15 residues. Germline V gene sequence: CDR1 ENHRY, CDR2 SYGVKD. The CDR3 spells CAIGLLGQGAGEQYF. In nucleotides, the CDR3 is TGTGCCATCGGTCTTCTAGGACAGGGGGCGGGGGAGCAGTACTTC.

This chain joins TRBV19 and TRBJ2-5, with D possibly TRBD2 on 6 matching bases. V was clipped by 5 bases and J by 0 bases, with 10 bases between them. This CDR3 has 14 amino acids. Germline lookup yields CDR1 LNHDA and CDR2 SQIVND (reference sequence). The CDR3 nucleotides are TGTGCCAGTAGTCACCGGGACTACCAAGAGACCCAGTACTTC. Translation gives CASSHRDYQETQYF. The variable domain in full, with the rest retrieved from reference TRBV19 and TRBJ2-5, is DGGITQSPKYLFRKEGQNVTLSCEQNLNHDAMYWYRQDPGQGLRLIYYSQIVNDFQKGDIAEGYSVSREKKESFPLTVTSAQKNPTAFYLCASSHRDYQETQYFGPGTRLLVL.

This clonotype was counted between two and nine times. This chain connects TRBV12-3 or TRBV12-4 to TRBJ1-4; D is unresolved. The CDR3 has 14 amino acids. V was shortened by 3 bases and J by 7 bases, with 12 bases between the two germline ends. The CDR3 here is CASSFGESGEKLFF. In DNA form, the CDR3 reads TGTGCCAGCAGTTTTGGGGAGTCGGGTGAAAAACTGTTTTTT.

Ten or more counts support this clonotype. The chain links TRBV15 to TRBJ2-2; the D is unclear. This CDR3 contains 14 residues. The V gene's germline CDR1 is LNHNV and CDR2 YYDKDF (reference sequence). Trimming stripped 2 bases from V and 6 bases from J, with 10 bases between. The CDR3, as DNA: TGTGCCACCAGCAGATCCCGATTTTCCGGGGAGCTGTTTTTT. Amino acid sequence: CATSRSRFSGELFF.

At least ten counts were recorded for this clonotype. This chain uses TRBV4-3 with TRBJ2-5; D is ambiguous. The CDR3 runs to 13 residues. V shed 1 base and J shed 1 base, with 4 bases lying between them. In germline, CDR1 is LGHNA, CDR2 YSLEER. The CDR3 sequence: CASSQGLQETQYF. As DNA, the CDR3 is TGCGCCAGCAGCCAAGGGCTCCAAGAGACCCAGTACTTC.

This chain links TRBV12-3 or TRBV12-4 with TRBJ2-1; TRBD1 matches at 9 bases. There are 14 residues in the CDR3. V was clipped by 7 bases and J by 6 bases; unmatched bases: 7. Here the CDR3 DNA reads TGTGCCAGCACCTGGGGGACAGGGCCCAATGAGCAGTTCTTC. Amino acid sequence: CASTWGTGPNEQFF.

This clonotype was counted between two and nine times. This rearrangement joins TRBV29-1 to TRBJ1-1; weak D call: TRBD1 (6 bases). The germline V and J ends were trimmed by 0 bases and 6 bases, with 14 bases remaining between them. The germline V gene encodes CDR1 SQVTM and CDR2 ANQGSEA. This CDR3 is built from 14 residues. The CDR3 coding sequence is TGCAGCGTTGAAGATCTGGGGGCGTGGGCTGAAGCTTTCTTT. Translating it yields CSVEDLGAWAEAFF.

The chain combines TRBV12-3 or TRBV12-4 with TRBJ2-3, with D uncertain. The germline V and J ends were trimmed by 5 bases and 2 bases, with 14 bases remaining between them. CDR3 length: 15 residues. CDR3 sequence reads: CASSRTYQATDTQYF. The CDR3 bases are TGTGCCAGCAGTAGGACGTACCAGGCCACAGATACGCAGTATTTT.

There are a few counts of this clonotype. V is TRBV27 and J is TRBJ2-5, with 11 bases lining up with TRBD2. The trim removed 5 bases at V and 5 bases at J, leaving 10 bases unmatched. CDR3 size: 16 residues. Germline V gene data show CDR1 as MNHEY and CDR2 as SMNVEV (reference sequence). The CDR3 nucleotides read TGTGCCAGCAGTACGGGACTAGCGGCATCCGGGGAGACCCAGTACTTC. Amino acids: CASSTGLAASGETQYF.

This clonotype came up many times. The chain links TRBV7-3 to TRBJ2-1; 9 bases line up with TRBD1. Germline values: CDR1 SGHTA, CDR2 FQGTGA. The trim removed 5 bases at V and 5 bases at J, leaving 10 bases unmatched. This CDR3 spans 16 amino acids. The DNA of the CDR3 is TGTGCCAGCAGCCCCCAAACCGGACAGGGGAACAATGAGCAGTTCTTC. Protein product: CASSPQTGQGNNEQFF.

The gene calls are TRBV20-1 and TRBJ2-7; tentatively, D is TRBD1 or TRBD2 (6 bases each). This CDR3 has 13 residues. V lost 2 bases to trimming and J lost 6 bases, with 14 bases between them. In germline, CDR1 is DFQATT, CDR2 SNEGSKA (reference sequence). For the CDR3, the DNA is TGCAGTGCTAGAAACAGGGAGGCGGGCGAGCAGTACTTC. Translating it yields CSARNREAGEQYF.

The gene calls are TRBV21-1 and TRBJ2-2; whether TRBD1, the table's D call, matches the DNA was not checked. TRBV21-1 is marked as a pseudogene. The CDR3 has 16 residues. The CDR3 sequence is CASNKRGTGSPGELFF. CDR3 coding DNA: TGTGCCAGCAATAAACGCGGGACAGGATCGCCCGGGGAGCTGTTTTTT.

This clonotype was seen repeatedly, ten times or more. V gene TRBV12-3 or TRBV12-4 combines with J gene TRBJ2-1; TRBD2 aligns across 7 bases. The CDR3 spans 16 residues. Trimming cost V 5 bases and J 5 bases; bases outside gene matches: 12. The DNA of the CDR3 is TGTGCCAGCAGTCCAGTCGCAACGGGAGGCCACAATGAGCAGTTCTTC. It translates to CASSPVATGGHNEQFF.

The CDR3 DNA is TGTGCCAGCAGTGGTGGGACAGGGAGCGGGGAGACCCAGTACTTC. Translated: CASSGGTGSGETQYF. The chain links TRBV2 to TRBJ2-5; 9 bases fit TRBD1. The germline V gene has CDR1 SNHLY and CDR2 FYNNEI. The CDR3 loop spans 15 amino acids. Trimming at V came to 4 bases and at J to 5 bases, leaving 8 bases not matched to a gene. Drawing the rest from reference TRBV2 and TRBJ2-5, the complete variable domain is EPEVTQTPSHQVTQMGQEVILRCVPISNHLYFYWYRQILGQKVEFLVSFYNNEISEKSEIFDDQFSVERPDGSNFTLKIRSTKLEDSAMYFCASSGGTGSGETQYFGPGTRLLVL.

This clonotype was counted a few times. The rearrangement uses TRBV27 and TRBJ2-4; 11 bases line up with TRBD2. J gave up 7 bases and V 3 bases, and 2 bases lay outside the gene matches. The CDR3 runs to 14 residues. Germline-derived CDR1 and CDR2 are MNHEY and SMNVEV (reference sequence). The CDR3 here is CASSFGLAGNIQYF. Written as DNA, the CDR3 is TGTGCCAGCAGTTTTGGACTAGCGGGCAACATTCAGTACTTC.

Ten or more counts support this clonotype. The chain employs TRBV10-3 and TRBJ2-7; TRBD1 matches at 9 bases. Germline V gene lookup returns CDR1 ENHRY and CDR2 SYGVKD. V gave up 7 bases and J gave up 4 bases; unmatched junction bases: 8. The CDR3 is 14 amino acids. CDR3 coding DNA: TGTGCCATCAACGCGGACAGGGGTTCGTACGAGCAGTACTTC. Translated, it gives CAINADRGSYEQYF.

This clonotype appeared a few times. The chain combines TRBV6-2 or TRBV6-3 with TRBJ1-2; 8 bases map to TRBD1. Germline values: CDR1 MNHEY, CDR2 SVGEGT. V lost 1 base and J lost 6; bases outside the gene matches: 1. This CDR3 spans 13 amino acids. CDR3 in amino acids: CASSYWTGNGYTF. CDR3 sequence (DNA): TGTGCCAGCAGTTACTGGACAGGGAATGGCTACACCTTC.

In its sample, this clonotype was seen a few times. The J gene is TRBJ2-7, the V gene TRBV20-1; TRBD1 aligns across 7 bases. Trimming cost V 8 bases and J 1 base; bases outside gene matches: 8. CDR3 size: 13 residues. Germline CDR1 and CDR2: DFQATT and SNEGSKA (reference sequence). CDR3: CSTYDRDSYEQYF. The CDR3 DNA reads as TGCAGTACCTACGACAGGGATTCCTACGAGCAGTACTTC.

V and J are TRBV20-1 and TRBJ2-1; 7 positions agree with TRBD2. The CDR3 loop spans 17 amino acids. Per germline, CDR1 DFQATT and CDR2 SNEGSKA (reference sequence). The ends lost 4 bases at V and 1 base at J; junction bases unmatched: 13. CDR3: CSAIYKETSLSYNEQFF. The CDR3 DNA is TGCAGTGCTATTTACAAGGAGACTAGCCTTTCCTACAATGAGCAGTTCTTC.

The rearrangement joins TRBV6-1 to TRBJ1-5, with 8 bases matching TRBD1. Germline-derived CDR1 and CDR2 are MNHNS and SASEGT. V was clipped by 4 bases and J by 7 bases; unmatched bases: 9. The length of the CDR3 is 15 residues. CDR3 sequence: CASSVQGAAGQPQHF. The CDR3 DNA reads TGTGCCAGCAGTGTTCAGGGGGCAGCCGGGCAGCCCCAGCATTTT.

In its sample, this clonotype was seen a few times. CDR3 in amino acids: CASPRGDEQFF. The CDR3 region has the DNA TGTGCCAGCCCTCGGGGGGATGAGCAGTTCTTC. The chain recombines TRBV28 with TRBJ2-1, with TRBD2 identical over 7 bases. Germline values: CDR1 MDHEN, CDR2 SYDVKM. The junction had 3 bases not matched to a gene; V was cut back by 8 bases and J by 8 bases. The CDR3 extends over 11 amino acids.

This clonotype showed up many times. The J gene is TRBJ2-7, the V gene TRBV5-1; D is unresolved. The CDR3 runs to 15 residues. Germline values: CDR1 SGHRS, CDR2 YFSETQ. V gave up 0 bases and J gave up 1 base, with 11 bases separating them. The CDR3: CASSLEQDRSYEQYF. CDR3 DNA: TGCGCCAGCAGCTTGGAACAAGATAGGTCCTACGAGCAGTACTTC.

This clonotype was counted at least ten times. This rearrangement joins TRBV5-1 to TRBJ1-1; unclear D gene. V lost 0 bases, J lost 7 bases, and 19 bases lay in between. CDR3 size: 16 residues. The germline gives CDR1 SGHRS, CDR2 YFSETQ. CDR3 sequence: CASSLDFENWWGEAFF. For the CDR3, the DNA is TGCGCCAGCAGCTTGGATTTTGAGAACTGGTGGGGTGAAGCTTTCTTT.

This clonotype has just a few counts. This chain uses TRBV5-6 with TRBJ2-7, with 7 bases identical to TRBD2. Germline CDR1 reads SGHDT; CDR2 reads YYEEEE. This CDR3 is 14 amino acids long. J lost 5 bases, V lost 3 bases, and 8 bases had no gene match. The CDR3 DNA is TGTGCCAGCAGCTCATGGGGGGGTTCCAACGAGCAGTACTTC. This sequence encodes CASSSWGGSNEQYF. The full variable domain, in which reference TRBV5-6 and TRBJ2-7 provide the parts outside the CDR3, is DAGVTQSPTHLIKTRGQQVTLRCSPKSGHDTVSWYQQALGQGPQFIFQYYEEEERQRGNFPDRFSGHQFPNYSSELNVNALLLGDSALYLCASSSWGGSNEQYFGPGTRLTVT.

Ten or more counts support this clonotype. The gene calls are TRBV25-1 and TRBJ1-1, with D perhaps matching TRBD1 (5 bases). CDR1 is MGHDK and CDR2 is SYGVNS in the germline V gene. Trimming took off 3 bases at V and 3 bases at J, with 11 bases between the two ends. The CDR3 consists of 14 residues. This chain's CDR3 is CASSDWGRDTEAFF. The CDR3 DNA reads as TGTGCCAGCAGTGATTGGGGCAGGGACACTGAAGCTTTCTTT.

This clonotype has more than one count but fewer than ten. The chain couples TRBV10-3 to TRBJ2-1, with 7 bases that match TRBD1. V gave up 11 bases and J gave up 4 bases; unmatched junction bases: 20. Germline values: CDR1 ENHRY, CDR2 SYGVKD. The CDR3 runs to 17 residues. CDR3 sequence reads: CASTRIQGPPPYNEQFF. The CDR3 nucleotides read TGTGCCTCCACTAGGATACAGGGGCCCCCTCCTTACAATGAGCAGTTCTTC.

This clonotype was seen a handful of times. The gene calls are TRBV18 and TRBJ1-4; D gene unclear. V was shortened by 5 bases and J by 3 bases, with 13 bases between the two germline ends. CDR1 KGHSH and CDR2 LQKENI come from the germline V gene. CDR3 length equals 15 residues. As DNA, the CDR3 is TGTGCCAGCTCATCTCCGTGGGAAGCTAATGAAAAACTGTTTTTT. It is translated as CASSSPWEANEKLFF.

The chain is built from TRBV11-2 and TRBJ2-3; D gene uncertain. The CDR3 is 11 amino acids. Trimming shortened V by 7 bases and J by 1 base, and 3 bases separated the two germline ends. Germline CDR1 is SGHAT and CDR2 is FQNNGV. CDR3 nucleotide sequence: TGTGCCAGCATGGGCACAGATACGCAGTATTTT. This translates into CASMGTDTQYF.

V and J are TRBV10-3 and TRBJ2-7; possible D gene TRBD1, 5 bases. The germline V gene encodes CDR1 ENHRY and CDR2 SYGVKD. This CDR3 region has 14 residues. Trimming took 0 bases from V and 3 from J, leaving 9 bases between them. CDR3 in DNA: TGTGCCATCAGTGAGTCGCCGACAGACTACGAGCAGTACTTC. Its translation is CAISESPTDYEQYF.

This chain connects TRBV12-3 or TRBV12-4 to TRBJ2-3; D gene ambiguous. The CDR3 loop spans 13 amino acids. V lost 3 bases to trimming and J lost 2 bases, with 6 bases between them. CDR3 coding DNA: TGTGCCAGCAGTTTCCCCTACACAGATACGCAGTATTTT. It specifies CASSFPYTDTQYF.